These T cell receptor beta chains were read from a single sample in a study of shared clonotypes between healthy human individuals. Assay used: immunoSEQ multiplex PCR; TCRdb lists only in-frame clones, some missing. The repertoire holds hundreds of thousands of clones, with around 79% as singletons. The specimen was PBMCs. The receptors here all came from a woman aged 40 to 49 in good health. Some clones in this sample may be carry-over from other donors' samples. CDR3s include the opening cysteine and the closing phenylalanine or tryptophan. A D gene is named only where the DNA matches it firmly. The size field is filled for only some rows; it gives once, few, many or a size class.

TRBV28,-,TRBJ2-7,TRBD2,CASRGTSLSYEQYF,TGTGCCAGCAGGGGGACTAGTCTATCCTACGAGCAGTACTTC
TRBV18,-,TRBJ2-7,-,CASSPKQSTITYEQYF,TGTGCCAGCTCACCGAAGCAGTCTACTATTACCTACGAGCAGTACTTC
TRBV11-2,few,TRBJ2-5,TRBD2,CASSLDGGGRETQYF,TGTGCCAGCAGCTTAGATGGCGGGGGGCGAGAGACCCAGTACTTC
TRBV6-5,-,TRBJ1-1,-,CASIPTGGVNTEAFF,TGTGCCAGCATTCCCACCGGGGGTGTGAACACTGAAGCTTTCTTT
TRBV5-6,once,TRBJ2-5,TRBD1,CASSLVGTGGEETQYF,TGTGCCAGCAGCTTGGTCGGGACAGGGGGCGAAGAGACCCAGTACTTC
TRBV27,-,TRBJ2-5,TRBD2,CASSWRSAGGLQETQYF,TGTGCCAGCAGCTGGCGTTCAGCGGGGGGCCTCCAAGAGACCCAGTACTTC
TRBV28,-,TRBJ1-4,-,CASTQGATNEKLFF,TGTGCCAGCACCCAGGGTGCAACTAATGAAAAACTGTTTTTT
TRBV5-4,-,TRBJ2-3,TRBD1,CASSFFSGGRGDTQYF,TGTGCCAGCAGCTTTTTCTCAGGGGGAAGGGGAGATACGCAGTATTTT
TRBV30,-,TRBJ1-2,-,CAWHTGRDYGYTF,TGTGCCTGGCATACAGGGAGGGACTATGGCTACACCTTC
TRBV11-2,-,TRBJ2-7,-,CASSLGPGLAYEQYF,TGTGCCAGCAGCTTAGGACCGGGACTGGCATACGAGCAGTACTTC
TRBV11-1,-,TRBJ2-7,-,CASSKGAGRPGEQYF,TGTGCCAGCAGCAAGGGGGCGGGACGACCCGGGGAGCAGTACTTC
TRBV7-2,-,TRBJ2-7,-,CASRGRIYEQYF,TGTGCCAGCAGAGGACGAATCTACGAGCAGTACTTC
TRBV7-9,-,TRBJ2-7,-,CASIPRGSSYEQYF,TGTGCCAGCATTCCTAGGGGGTCCTCCTACGAGCAGTACTTC
TRBV15,-,TRBJ2-7,-,CATSSRTSSYEQYF,TGTGCCACCAGCAGTCGGACCAGTTCCTACGAGCAGTACTTC
TRBV7-2,-,TRBJ1-4,-,CASSFGEGLEKLFF,TGTGCCAGCAGCTTCGGAGAGGGTCTGGAAAAACTGTTTTTT
TRBV10-1,-,TRBJ1-1,-,CASSDYIKGSATEAFF,TGCGCCAGCAGTGATTATATTAAGGGTTCGGCCACTGAAGCTTTCTTT
TRBV27,-,TRBJ1-5,-,CASSRVLDSNQPQHF,TGTGCCAGCAGTCGTGTTCTGGATAGCAATCAGCCCCAGCATTTT
TRBV28,-,TRBJ2-1,TRBD2,CASKGSGSVSSYNEQFF,TGTGCCAGCAAGGGTAGCGGGAGCGTAAGCTCCTACAATGAGCAGTTCTTC
TRBV5-1,-,TRBJ2-7,-,CASSPEAGTYEQYF,TGCGCCAGCAGCCCCGAAGCAGGGACTTACGAGCAGTACTTC
TRBV28,-,TRBJ1-1,-,CASSRRGHPGETEAFF,TGTGCCAGCAGCCGAAGAGGTCACCCGGGAGAGACTGAAGCTTTCTTT
TRBV15,-,TRBJ1-2,TRBD1,CATSRGAGTGGYTF,TGTGCCACCAGCAGAGGGGCGGGGACAGGGGGCTACACCTTC
TRBV7-2,-,TRBJ2-5,TRBD2,CASSASSGTGQETQYF,TGTGCCAGCAGCGCGTCTAGCGGGACCGGCCAAGAGACCCAGTACTTC
TRBV27,-,TRBJ2-3,TRBD2,CASSFSGSADTQYF,TGTGCCAGCAGTTTTAGCGGGAGTGCAGATACGCAGTATTTT
TRBV2,many,TRBJ1-4,-,CASRYTPTGFNEKLFF,TGTGCCAGCCGATATACCCCGACAGGTTTTAATGAAAAACTGTTTTTT
TRBV7-2,-,TRBJ2-2,-,CASSAGGGLAGELFF,TGTGCCAGCAGCGCAGGAGGAGGGTTGGCCGGGGAGCTGTTTTTT
TRBV5-1,-,TRBJ1-1,-,CASSFSGAGMNTEAFF,TGCGCCAGCAGCTTCTCGGGGGCGGGGATGAACACTGAAGCTTTCTTT
TRBV5-1,once,TRBJ1-1,TRBD1,CASSYDSRTGGVTNTEAFF,TGCGCCAGCAGCTACGACTCCAGGACAGGGGGCGTTACGAACACTGAAGCTTTCTTT
TRBV30,-,TRBJ2-7,TRBD2,CAWSPGRLAGSYEQYF,TGTGCCTGGAGTCCCGGCCGTCTAGCGGGATCGTACGAGCAGTACTTC
TRBV18,-,TRBJ1-1,TRBD1,CASSLRTGLWDTEAFF,TGTGCCAGCTCACTAAGGACAGGGCTTTGGGACACTGAAGCTTTCTTT
TRBV6-5,-,TRBJ1-1,-,CASKRTGTEAFF,TGTGCCAGCAAACGGACCGGCACTGAAGCTTTCTTT
TRBV28,-,TRBJ2-7,-,CVTAEGSYEQYF,TGTGTTACGGCCGAGGGCTCCTACGAGCAGTACTTC
TRBV6-6,-,TRBJ2-3,-,CASSFWTDSTDTQYF,TGTGCCAGCAGTTTCTGGACTGATAGCACAGATACGCAGTATTTT
TRBV9,-,TRBJ1-5,TRBD1,CASSVGQGGQPQHF,TGTGCCAGCAGCGTAGGACAGGGAGGTCAGCCCCAGCATTTT
TRBV19,-,TRBJ2-1,TRBD1,CASSIGTGLHEQFF,TGTGCCAGTAGTATCGGGACAGGGTTGCATGAGCAGTTCTTC
TRBV28,-,TRBJ1-2,-,CASSLLDMGRTYGYTF,TGTGCCAGTAGTTTATTGGATATGGGACGGACCTATGGCTACACCTTC
TRBV7-9,-,TRBJ2-7,-,CASSLGSGQQYF,TGTGCCAGCAGCCTCGGTTCTGGACAGCAGTACTTC
TRBV7-9,-,TRBJ2-3,TRBD2,CASSLGLAGGGDTQYF,TGTGCCAGCAGCTTAGGTTTAGCGGGAGGTGGAGATACGCAGTATTTT
TRBV27,-,TRBJ2-4,-,CASRDPAAKNIQYF,TGTGCCAGCAGGGACCCGGCGGCCAAAAACATTCAGTACTTC
TRBV5-1,-,TRBJ2-2,TRBD2,CASSFWTSGRYDTGELFF,TGCGCCAGCAGCTTCTGGACTAGCGGGAGGTATGACACCGGGGAGCTGTTTTTT
TRBV29-1,once,TRBJ2-1,-,CSVGGRNNEQFF,TGCAGCGTTGGAGGGAGGAACAATGAGCAGTTCTTC
TRBV7-6,-,TRBJ2-3,TRBD2,CASSRTPSGGLTDTQYF,TGTGCCAGCAGCCGAACCCCTAGCGGGGGGCTTACAGATACGCAGTATTTT
TRBV11-2,-,TRBJ2-3,-,CASSLVSLSDTQYF,TGTGCCAGCAGCTTAGTCTCCCTATCAGATACGCAGTATTTT
TRBV21-1,-,TRBJ1-5,-,CASSKDGCNQPQHF,TGTGCCAGCAGCAAAGACGGGTGCAATCAGCCCCAGCATTTT